This T cell receptor (beta chain) was recorded in a study of naive and memory T cell subsets. The germline CDR1 and CDR2 sequences are MDHEN and SYDVKM. With V trimmed by 2 bases and J by 4 bases, 5 bases remained unmatched. The length of the CDR3 is 15 residues. Cells stained for CD3, CD4, CD8, CD45RA and CD27 were sorted into four subsets. This clonotype has only a few counts. Its antigen is not identified. Two oligonucleotides, mixed equimolar, formed the beta constant-region primer covering TRBC1 and TRBC2. Four rounds of PCR amplified the ligated cDNA using nested alpha and beta constant-region primers plus SP2. Each CDR3 protein gets one entry after TCRdb re-called the UMI-ligation and nested PCR reads with MiXCR. In the table there are roughly 150,000 distinct CDR3 sequences, 15% to 20% of which are singletons. General study points: Naive repertoires, especially CD8, held a few larger clonotypes, possibly memory cells re-expressing CD45RA. No ground truth validated the naive and memory repertoire findings.

The chain has TRBV28 and TRBJ2-5; 9 bases agree with TRBD2. Sequenced material: naive CD8+ T cells from blood. The receptor was isolated from a human donor in good health. The CDR3 bases are TGTGCCAGCAGTTTACTAGCGGGACCTCGAGAGACCCAGTACTTC. The encoded protein is CASSLLAGPRETQYF.